This T cell receptor beta chain was sequenced for a study of beta chain features in type 1 diabetes. Notes on the study in general: People with Type 1 diabetes carried modestly yet significantly shorter TCRB CDR3s in all four CD4+ subsets.

The entirety of the isolated RNA underwent reverse transcription, so expressed TCRB transcripts were sequenced. This table comes from immunoSEQ multiplex PCR, and its TCRdb copy is limited to in-frame clones, with some not included. The repertoire consists of 850,000 to 900,000 clones, with 15% to 20% occurring once and the leading ten covering around 0.02%. Stem cell-like memory, regulatory, central memory and naive CD4+ cells were sorted via CD45RO/CCR7/CD25/CD127/CD95/CD27. The germline gives CDR1 SGDLS, CDR2 YYNGEE. The CDR3 is 14 amino acids. Deletions cut 0 bases from V and 8 bases from J, with 12 bases between. This clone was counted a few times. The antigen is unknown.

The origin of this receptor is a woman between 18 and 29 years old in good health. The chain joins TRBV9 to TRBJ2-1; D is possibly TRBD1 or TRBD2 (5 bases each). The sequencing sample was made of naive CD4+ T cells from blood. CDR3 amino acids: CASSVGDARHEQFF. Here the CDR3 DNA reads TGTGCCAGCAGCGTAGGGGACGCGCGGCATGAGCAGTTCTTC.